This T cell receptor beta chain was retrieved from a study of shared clonotypes between healthy human individuals. Study-wide results and limits: Against clonotypes common to all four donors, non-shared ones had lower generation probabilities. In this cohort, only blood was sampled, and tissue repertoires likely differ.

About this clone: Its antigen remains unidentified.

Each sorted subset replicate got 200 ng genomic DNA, tens of thousands of genomes. Per the original data handling: Filtering differed since immunoSEQ provided only junctions, with no quality scores. This table comes from immunoSEQ multiplex PCR, and its TCRdb copy is limited to in-frame clones, with some not included. That table is the source of V, J and clone size, and D and trimming were worked out from the DNA. The table has fewer than 3 million clones, about nine tenths seen once. The germline gives CDR1 SSHAT, CDR2 FNYEAQ (reference sequence). V shed 6 bases and J shed 0 bases, with 10 bases lying between them. This CDR3 region has 14 residues.

Material: naive CD4+ T cells from PBMCs. Noted subset: CD45RA+ positively selected. This TCR derives from a man younger than 30 in good health. Some clones in this sample may be carry-over from other donors' samples. This rearrangement joins TRBV7-7 to TRBJ2-3; no clear D gene. The CDR3 reads CASSLDGSTDTQYF. The CDR3 DNA sequence: TGTGCCAGCAGTCTCGACGGGAGCACAGATACGCAGTATTTT.